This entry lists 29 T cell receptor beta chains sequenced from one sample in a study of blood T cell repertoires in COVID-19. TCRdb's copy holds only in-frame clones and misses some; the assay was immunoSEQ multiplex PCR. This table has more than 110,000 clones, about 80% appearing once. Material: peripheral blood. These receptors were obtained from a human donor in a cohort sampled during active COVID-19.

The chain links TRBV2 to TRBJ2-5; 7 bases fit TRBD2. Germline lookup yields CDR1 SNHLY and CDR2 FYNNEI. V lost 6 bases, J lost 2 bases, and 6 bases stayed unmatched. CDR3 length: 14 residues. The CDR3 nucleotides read TGTGCCAGCAGCGGGGGGATAATTCAAGAGACCCAGTACTTC. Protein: CASSGGIIQETQYF.

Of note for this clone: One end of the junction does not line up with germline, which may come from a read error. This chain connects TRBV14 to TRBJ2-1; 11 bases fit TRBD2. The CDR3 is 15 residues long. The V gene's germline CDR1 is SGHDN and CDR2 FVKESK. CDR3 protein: CHVPPTSGGPNEQFF. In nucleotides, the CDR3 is TGCCACGTACCCCCAACTAGCGGGGGACCAAATGAGCAGTTCTTC.

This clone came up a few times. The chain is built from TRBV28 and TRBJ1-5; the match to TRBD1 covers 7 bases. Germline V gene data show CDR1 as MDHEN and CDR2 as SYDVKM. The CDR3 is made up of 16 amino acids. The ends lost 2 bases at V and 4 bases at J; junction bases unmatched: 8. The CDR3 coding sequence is TGTGCCAGCAGTTTAACCGGGACAGTTCAAAATCAGCCCCAGCATTTT. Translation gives CASSLTGTVQNQPQHF.

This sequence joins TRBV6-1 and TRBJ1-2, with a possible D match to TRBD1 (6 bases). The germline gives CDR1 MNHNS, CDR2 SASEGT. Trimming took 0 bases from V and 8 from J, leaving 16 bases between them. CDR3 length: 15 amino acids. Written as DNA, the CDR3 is TGTGCCAGCAGTGAAGCGGGCCAGGGGTTACGGGGCTACACCTTC. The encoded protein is CASSEAGQGLRGYTF.

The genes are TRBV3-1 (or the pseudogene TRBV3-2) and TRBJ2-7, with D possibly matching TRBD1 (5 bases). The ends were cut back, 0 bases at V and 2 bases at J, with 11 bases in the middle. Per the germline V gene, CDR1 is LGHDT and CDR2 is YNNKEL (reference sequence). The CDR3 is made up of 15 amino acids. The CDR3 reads CASSQDGASAYEQYF. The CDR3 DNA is TGTGCCAGCAGCCAAGATGGGGCGAGCGCCTACGAGCAGTACTTC.

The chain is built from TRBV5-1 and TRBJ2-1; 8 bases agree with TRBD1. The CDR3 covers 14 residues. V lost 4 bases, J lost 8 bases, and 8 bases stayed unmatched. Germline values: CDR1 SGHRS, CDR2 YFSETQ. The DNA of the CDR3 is TGCGCCAGCAGCCGACGGACAGGGTGGGATGAGCAGTTCTTC. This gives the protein CASSRRTGWDEQFF.

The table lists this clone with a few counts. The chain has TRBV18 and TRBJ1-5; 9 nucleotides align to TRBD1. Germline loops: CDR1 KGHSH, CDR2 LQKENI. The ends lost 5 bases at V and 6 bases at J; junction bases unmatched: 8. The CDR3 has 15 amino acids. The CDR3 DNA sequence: TGTGCCAGCTCATCGGGACAGGGAACAGGTCAGCCCCAGCATTTT. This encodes CASSSGQGTGQPQHF. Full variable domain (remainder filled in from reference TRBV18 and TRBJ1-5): NAGVMQNPRHLVRRRGQEARLRCSPMKGHSHVYWYRQLPEEGLKFMVYLQKENIIDESGMPKERFSAEFPKEGPSILRIQQVVRGDSAAYFCASSSGQGTGQPQHFGDGTRLSIL.

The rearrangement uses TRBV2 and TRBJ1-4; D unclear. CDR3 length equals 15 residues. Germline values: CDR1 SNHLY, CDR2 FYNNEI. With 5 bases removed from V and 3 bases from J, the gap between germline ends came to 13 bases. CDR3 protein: CASSPLRESNEKLFF. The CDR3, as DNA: TGTGCCAGCAGTCCCCTGAGGGAATCTAATGAAAAACTGTTTTTT.

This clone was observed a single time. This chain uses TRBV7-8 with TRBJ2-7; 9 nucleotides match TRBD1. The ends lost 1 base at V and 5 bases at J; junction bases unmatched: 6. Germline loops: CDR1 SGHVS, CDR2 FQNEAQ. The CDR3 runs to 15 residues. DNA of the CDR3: TGTGCCAGCAGCTTAGGGGGACAGGGAACGCACGAGCAGTACTTC. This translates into CASSLGGQGTHEQYF.

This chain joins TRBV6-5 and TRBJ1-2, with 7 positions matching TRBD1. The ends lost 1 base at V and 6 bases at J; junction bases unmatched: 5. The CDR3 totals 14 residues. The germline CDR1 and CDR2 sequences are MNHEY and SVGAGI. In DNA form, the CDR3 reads TGTGCCAGCAGTTACTTTGACAGGGCGAATGGCTACACCTTC. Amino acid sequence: CASSYFDRANGYTF.

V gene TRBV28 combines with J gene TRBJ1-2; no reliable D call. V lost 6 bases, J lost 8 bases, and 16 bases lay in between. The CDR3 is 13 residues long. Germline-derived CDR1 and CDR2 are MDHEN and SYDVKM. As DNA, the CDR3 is TGTGCCAGCAGCCTCAGTAGCCAGCGGGGCTACACCTTC. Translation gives CASSLSSQRGYTF.

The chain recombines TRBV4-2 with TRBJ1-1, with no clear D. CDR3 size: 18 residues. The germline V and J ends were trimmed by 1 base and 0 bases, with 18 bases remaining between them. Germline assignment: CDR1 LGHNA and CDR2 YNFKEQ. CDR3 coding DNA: TGTGCCAGCAGCCAAGTTACAGCCACCAGCCTTTTGAACACTGAAGCTTTCTTT. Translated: CASSQVTATSLLNTEAFF.

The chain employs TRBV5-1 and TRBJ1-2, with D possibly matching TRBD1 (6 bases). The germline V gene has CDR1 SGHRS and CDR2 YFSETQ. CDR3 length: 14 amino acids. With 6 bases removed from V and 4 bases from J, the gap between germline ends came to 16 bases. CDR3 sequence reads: CASKWTAFSYGYTF. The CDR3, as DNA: TGCGCCAGCAAATGGACAGCTTTCTCCTATGGCTACACCTTC.

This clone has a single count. For the CDR3, the DNA is TGTGCCAGCAGCCAAGCCCATTCGACAGGGCCTCATGGCTACACCTTC. As protein: CASSQAHSTGPHGYTF. The rearrangement joins TRBV3-1 (or the pseudogene TRBV3-2) to TRBJ1-2, with 7 bases lining up with TRBD1. Per the germline V gene, CDR1 is LGHDT and CDR2 is YNNKEL (reference sequence). The CDR3 contains 16 residues. Trimming at V came to 1 base and at J to 6 bases, leaving 11 bases not matched to a gene.

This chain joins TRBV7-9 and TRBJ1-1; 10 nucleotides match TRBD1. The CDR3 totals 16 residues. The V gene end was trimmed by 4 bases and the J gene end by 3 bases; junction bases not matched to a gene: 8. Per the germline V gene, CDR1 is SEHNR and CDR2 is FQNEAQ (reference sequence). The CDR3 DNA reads TGTGCCAGCAGCTCCTTGACAGGGGGCGTGGACACTGAAGCTTTCTTT. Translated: CASSSLTGGVDTEAFF.

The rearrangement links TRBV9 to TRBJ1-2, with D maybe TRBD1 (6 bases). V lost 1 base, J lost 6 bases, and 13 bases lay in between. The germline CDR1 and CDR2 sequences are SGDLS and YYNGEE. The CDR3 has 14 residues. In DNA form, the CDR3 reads TGTGCCAGCAGCGTAACAGGGCGTATGGATGGCTACACCTTC. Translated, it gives CASSVTGRMDGYTF.

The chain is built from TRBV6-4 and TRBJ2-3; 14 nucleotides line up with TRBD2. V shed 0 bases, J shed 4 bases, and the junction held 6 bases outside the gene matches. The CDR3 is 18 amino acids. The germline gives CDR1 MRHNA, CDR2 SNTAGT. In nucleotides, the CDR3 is TGTGCCAGCAGTGACTCGACGGTGGGACTAGCGGGGGCAGATACGCAGTATTTT. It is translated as CASSDSTVGLAGADTQYF.

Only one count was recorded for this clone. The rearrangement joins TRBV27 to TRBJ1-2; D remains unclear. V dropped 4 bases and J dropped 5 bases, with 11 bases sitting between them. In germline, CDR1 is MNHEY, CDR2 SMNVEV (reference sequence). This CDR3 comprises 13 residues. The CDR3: CASSSRSTYGYTF. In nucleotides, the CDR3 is TGTGCCAGCAGTTCGCGGTCGACGTATGGCTACACCTTC.

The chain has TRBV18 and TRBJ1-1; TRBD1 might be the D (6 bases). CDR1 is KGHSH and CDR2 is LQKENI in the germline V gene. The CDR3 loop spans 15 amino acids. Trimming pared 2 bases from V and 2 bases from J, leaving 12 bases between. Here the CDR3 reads CASSPTDSSNTEAFF. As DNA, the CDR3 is TGTGCCAGCTCACCAACGGACAGCTCAAACACTGAAGCTTTCTTT.

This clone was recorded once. CDR3 in amino acids: CASIRLGLTQYF. The CDR3 coding sequence is TGTGCCAGCATTCGACTAGGGTTAACGCAGTATTTT. The genes are TRBV2 and TRBJ2-3; the D gene is possibly TRBD2 (6 bases). The CDR3 length is 12 residues. The ends were cut back, 7 bases at V and 9 bases at J, with 14 bases in the middle. Germline CDR1 and CDR2: SNHLY and FYNNEI.

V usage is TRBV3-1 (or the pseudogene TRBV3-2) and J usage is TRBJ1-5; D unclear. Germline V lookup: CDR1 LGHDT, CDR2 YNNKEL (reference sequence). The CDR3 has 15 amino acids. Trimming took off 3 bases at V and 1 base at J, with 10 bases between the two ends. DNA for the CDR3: TGTGCCAGCAGCCAGGGAACTAGAAGCAATCAGCCCCAGCATTTT. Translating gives CASSQGTRSNQPQHF.

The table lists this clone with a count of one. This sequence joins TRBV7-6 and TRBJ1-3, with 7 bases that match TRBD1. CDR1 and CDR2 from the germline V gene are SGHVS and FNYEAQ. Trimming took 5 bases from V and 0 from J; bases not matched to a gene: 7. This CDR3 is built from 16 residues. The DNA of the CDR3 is TGTGCCAGCAGCCCCTCGACAGGGAACTCTGGAAACACCATATATTTT. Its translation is CASSPSTGNSGNTIYF.

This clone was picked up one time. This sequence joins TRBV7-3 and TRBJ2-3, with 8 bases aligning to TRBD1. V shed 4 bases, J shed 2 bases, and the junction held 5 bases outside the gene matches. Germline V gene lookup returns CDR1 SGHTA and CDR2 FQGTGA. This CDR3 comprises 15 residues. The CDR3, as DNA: TGTGCCAGCAGCTCGGGACAGGAGTACACAGATACGCAGTATTTT. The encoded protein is CASSSGQEYTDTQYF.

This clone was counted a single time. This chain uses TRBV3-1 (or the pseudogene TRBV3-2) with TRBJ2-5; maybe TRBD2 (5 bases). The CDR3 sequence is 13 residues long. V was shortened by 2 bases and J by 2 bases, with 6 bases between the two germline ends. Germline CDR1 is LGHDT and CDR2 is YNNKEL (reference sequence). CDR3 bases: TGTGCCAGCAGCCAAAGAGGGCAAGAGACCCAGTACTTC. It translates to CASSQRGQETQYF.

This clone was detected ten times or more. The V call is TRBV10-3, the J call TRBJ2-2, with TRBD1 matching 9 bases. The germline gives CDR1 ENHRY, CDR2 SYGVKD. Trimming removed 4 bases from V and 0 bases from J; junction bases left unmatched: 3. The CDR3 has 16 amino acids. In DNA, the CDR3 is TGTGCCATCAGTGGGACAGGGGTTGCGAACACCGGGGAGCTGTTTTTT. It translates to CAISGTGVANTGELFF.

The CDR3 protein is CASKLGLYGELFF. The DNA of the CDR3 is TGTGCCAGTAAGCTTGGGCTTTACGGGGAGCTGTTTTTT. The gene calls are TRBV7-2 and TRBJ2-2, with D hard to call. Germline V gives CDR1 SGHTA, CDR2 FQGNSA. This CDR3 has 13 residues. Trimming cost V 9 bases and J 7 bases, with 15 bases left between them.

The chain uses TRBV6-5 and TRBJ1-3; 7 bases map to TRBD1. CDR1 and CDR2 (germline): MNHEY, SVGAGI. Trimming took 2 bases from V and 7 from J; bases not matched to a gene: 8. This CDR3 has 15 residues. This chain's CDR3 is CASSYQTGLRNTIYF. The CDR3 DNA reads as TGTGCCAGCAGTTACCAGACAGGGCTTAGGAACACCATATATTTT.

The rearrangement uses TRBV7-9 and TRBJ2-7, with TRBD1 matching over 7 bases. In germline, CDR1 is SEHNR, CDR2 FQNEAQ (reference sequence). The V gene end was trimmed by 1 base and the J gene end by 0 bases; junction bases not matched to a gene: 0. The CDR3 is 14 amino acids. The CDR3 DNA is TGTGCCAGCAGCTTAGGGGACAGCTCCTACGAGCAGTACTTC. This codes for CASSLGDSSYEQYF.

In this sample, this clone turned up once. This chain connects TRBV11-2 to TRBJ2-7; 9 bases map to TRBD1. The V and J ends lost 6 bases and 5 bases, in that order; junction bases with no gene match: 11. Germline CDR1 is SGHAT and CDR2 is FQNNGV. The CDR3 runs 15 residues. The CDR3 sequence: CASRKTGTGSHEQYF. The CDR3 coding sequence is TGTGCCAGCAGAAAGACCGGGACAGGGTCCCACGAGCAGTACTTC. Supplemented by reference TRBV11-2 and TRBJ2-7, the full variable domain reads EAGVAQSPRYKIIEKRQSVAFWCNPISGHATLYWYQQILGQGPKLLIQFQNNGVVDDSQLPKDRFSAERLKGVDSTLKIQPAKLEDSAVYLCASRKTGTGSHEQYFGPGTRLTVT.